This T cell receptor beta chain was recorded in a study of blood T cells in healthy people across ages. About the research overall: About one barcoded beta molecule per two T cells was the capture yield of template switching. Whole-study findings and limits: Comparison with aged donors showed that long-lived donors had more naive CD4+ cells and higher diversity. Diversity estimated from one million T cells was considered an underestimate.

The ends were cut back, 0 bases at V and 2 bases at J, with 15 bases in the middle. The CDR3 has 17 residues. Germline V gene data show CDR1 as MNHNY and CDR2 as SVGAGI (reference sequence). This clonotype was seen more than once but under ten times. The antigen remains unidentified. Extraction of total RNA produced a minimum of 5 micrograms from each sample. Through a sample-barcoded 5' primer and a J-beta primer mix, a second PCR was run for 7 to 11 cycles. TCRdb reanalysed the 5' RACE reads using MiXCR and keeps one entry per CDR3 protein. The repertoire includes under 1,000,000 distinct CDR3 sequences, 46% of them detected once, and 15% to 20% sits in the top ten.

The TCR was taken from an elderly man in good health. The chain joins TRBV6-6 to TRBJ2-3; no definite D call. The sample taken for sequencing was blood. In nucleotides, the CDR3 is TGTGCCAGCAGTTACTCGAGAATCGGTTTCCCCACAGATACGCAGTATTTT. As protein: CASSYSRIGFPTDTQYF.